The present TCR beta chain was sequenced within a study of blood T cells in healthy people across ages. General study findings and limits: CMV status of donors was unknown, possibly confounding expanded clonotype changes. It was held that diversity estimates obtained from one million T cells represented underestimates.

Losses at the gene ends were 0 bases for V and 5 bases for J; bases not matched to a gene: 9. The CDR3 has 16 residues. Germline-derived CDR1 and CDR2 are SGHRS and YFSETQ. Together with a sample-barcoded 5' primer, a J-beta primer mix was included in a second PCR lasting about 6 to 11 cycles. The template-switch adaptor, which had 12 random nucleotides, put a tag on each cDNA molecule. One entry per CDR3 protein results from TCRdb running MiXCR on the 5' RACE reads. The sample has 850,000 to 1,300,000 distinct CDR3 sequences, 40% to 55% seen once. With respect to this clonotype: No antigen is known for it.

The sequenced material came from blood. The V call is TRBV5-1, the J call TRBJ2-3; TRBD2 matches at 7 bases. The receptor comes from a woman aged 55 to 70 in good health. In DNA, the CDR3 is TGCGCCAGCAGCTTGGGTGCGCGGGAGCGAAGAGATACGCAGTATTTT. Its translation is CASSLGARERRDTQYF.